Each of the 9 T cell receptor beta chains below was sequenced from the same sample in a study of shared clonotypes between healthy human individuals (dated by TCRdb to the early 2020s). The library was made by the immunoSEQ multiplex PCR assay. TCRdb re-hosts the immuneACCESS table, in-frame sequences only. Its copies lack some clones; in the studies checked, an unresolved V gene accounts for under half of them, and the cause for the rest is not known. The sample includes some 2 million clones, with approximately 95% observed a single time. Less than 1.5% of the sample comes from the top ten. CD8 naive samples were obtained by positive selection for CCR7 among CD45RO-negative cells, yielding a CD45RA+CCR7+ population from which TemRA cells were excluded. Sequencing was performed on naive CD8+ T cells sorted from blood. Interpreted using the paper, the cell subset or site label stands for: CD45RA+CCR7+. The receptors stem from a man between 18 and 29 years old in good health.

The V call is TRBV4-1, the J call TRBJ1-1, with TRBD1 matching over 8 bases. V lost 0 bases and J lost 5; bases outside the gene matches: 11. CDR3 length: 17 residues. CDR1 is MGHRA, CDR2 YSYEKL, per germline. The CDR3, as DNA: TGCGCCAGCAGCCAAGATTCGACAGGGGTGGGGAAGACTGAAGCTTTCTTT. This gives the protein CASSQDSTGVGKTEAFF.

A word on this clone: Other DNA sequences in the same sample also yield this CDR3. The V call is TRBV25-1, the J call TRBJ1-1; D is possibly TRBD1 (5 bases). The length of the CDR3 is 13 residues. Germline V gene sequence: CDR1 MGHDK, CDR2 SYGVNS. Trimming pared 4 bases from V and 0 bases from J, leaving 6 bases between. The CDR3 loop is CASSAGVNTEAFF. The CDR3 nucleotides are TGTGCCAGCAGTGCGGGGGTGAACACTGAAGCTTTCTTT. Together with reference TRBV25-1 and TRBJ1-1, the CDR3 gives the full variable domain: EADIYQTPRYLVIGTGKKITLECSQTMGHDKMYWYQQDPGMELHLIHYSYGVNSTEKGDLSSESTVSRIRTEHFPLTLESARPSHTSQYLCASSAGVNTEAFFGQGTRLTVV.

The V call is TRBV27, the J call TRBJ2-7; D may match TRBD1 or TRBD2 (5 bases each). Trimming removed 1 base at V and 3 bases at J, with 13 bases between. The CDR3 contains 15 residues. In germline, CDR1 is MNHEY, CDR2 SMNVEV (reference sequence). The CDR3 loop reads CASSLYTGTFYEQYF. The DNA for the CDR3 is TGTGCCAGCAGTTTATATACCGGGACCTTCTACGAGCAGTACTTC.

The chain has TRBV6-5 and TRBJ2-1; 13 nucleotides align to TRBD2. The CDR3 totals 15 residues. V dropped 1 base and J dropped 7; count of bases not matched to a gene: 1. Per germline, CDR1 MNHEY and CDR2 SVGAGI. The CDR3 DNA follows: TGTGCCAGCAGTTACTGGACTAGCGGGAGTAATGAGCAGTTCTTC. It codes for CASSYWTSGSNEQFF.

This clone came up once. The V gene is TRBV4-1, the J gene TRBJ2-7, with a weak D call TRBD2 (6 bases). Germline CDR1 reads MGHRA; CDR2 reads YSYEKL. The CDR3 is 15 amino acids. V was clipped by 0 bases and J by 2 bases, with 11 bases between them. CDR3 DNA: TGCGCCAGCAGCCAAGAAAGGGCTAGCGCCTACGAGCAGTACTTC. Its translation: CASSQERASAYEQYF.

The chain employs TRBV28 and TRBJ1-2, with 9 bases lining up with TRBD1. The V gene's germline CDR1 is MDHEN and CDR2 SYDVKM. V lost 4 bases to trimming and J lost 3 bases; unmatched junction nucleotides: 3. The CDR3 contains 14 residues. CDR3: CASSYTGGDYGYTF. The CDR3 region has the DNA TGTGCCAGCAGTTACACAGGGGGCGACTATGGCTACACCTTC.

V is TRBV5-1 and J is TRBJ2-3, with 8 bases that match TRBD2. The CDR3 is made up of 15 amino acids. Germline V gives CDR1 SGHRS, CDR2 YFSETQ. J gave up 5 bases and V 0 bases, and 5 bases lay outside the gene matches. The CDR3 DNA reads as TGCGCCAGCAGCTTGGAGGTTAGCGGGGAAGATACGCAGTATTTT. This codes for CASSLEVSGEDTQYF.

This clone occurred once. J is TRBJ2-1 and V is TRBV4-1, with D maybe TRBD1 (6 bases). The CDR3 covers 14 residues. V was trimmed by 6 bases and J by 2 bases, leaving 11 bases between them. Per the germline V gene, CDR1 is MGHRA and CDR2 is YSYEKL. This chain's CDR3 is CASRNDRTYNEQFF. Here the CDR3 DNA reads TGCGCCAGCAGGAACGACAGGACCTACAATGAGCAGTTCTTC.

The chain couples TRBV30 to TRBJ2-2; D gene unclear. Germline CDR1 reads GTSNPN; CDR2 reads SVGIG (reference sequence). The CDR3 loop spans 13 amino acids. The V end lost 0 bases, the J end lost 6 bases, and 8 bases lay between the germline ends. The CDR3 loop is CAWSVLSPGELFF. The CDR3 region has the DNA TGTGCCTGGAGTGTACTAAGCCCCGGGGAGCTGTTTTTT.